Listed below are T cell receptor beta chains from one sample, sequenced in a study of vaccination effects on CD4 cells after COVID-19. These receptors have no known antigen. The method was immunoSEQ multiplex PCR; TCRdb's version includes in-frame clones alone and lacks a portion of them. The data hold 13,000 to 15,000 clones, with around three quarters observed a single time. The sample was CD4+ T cells from PBMCs cultured with SARS-CoV-2 spike peptides, taken after COVID-19 vaccination. The receptor source for this set is a human donor who had a prior SARS-CoV-2 infection. The CDR3 runs from the conserved cysteine through the conserved F or W. D genes are given only for firm matches. Some rows mark clone size as missing; the rest say once, few, many or name a class of expanded clone.

abundance: once
j_gene: TRBJ2-1
v_gene: TRBV7-3
d_gene: TRBD2
CDR3nt: TGTGCCAGCAGGAAGACTAGCGGGCACAATGAGCAGTTCTTC
CDR3aa: CASRKTSGHNEQFF

abundance: once
j_gene: TRBJ2-7
v_gene: TRBV7-9
d_gene: TRBD1
CDR3nt: TGTGCCAGCAGCGTCAACAGGGGGCTCTCCTACGAGCAGTACTTC
CDR3aa: CASSVNRGLSYEQYF

abundance: -
j_gene: TRBJ1-2
v_gene: TRBV12-3/TRBV12-4
d_gene: -
CDR3nt: TGTGCCAGCAGTTTAGGTAGTGGTGGCTACACCTTC
CDR3aa: CASSLGSGGYTF

abundance: -
j_gene: TRBJ2-3
v_gene: TRBV5-4
d_gene: TRBD1
CDR3nt: TGTGCCAGCAGCTTGGTACAGGGGGACACAGATACGCAGTATTTT
CDR3aa: CASSLVQGDTDTQYF

abundance: -
j_gene: TRBJ1-2
v_gene: TRBV7-8
d_gene: -
CDR3nt: TGTGCCAGCAGCTTCGTTGGGGGTTATGGCTACACCTTC
CDR3aa: CASSFVGGYGYTF

abundance: -
j_gene: TRBJ1-4
v_gene: TRBV11-2
d_gene: -
CDR3nt: TGTGCCAGCAGCTTAGCTCTTGTCGGAGGAGGTGAAAAACTGTTTTTT
CDR3aa: CASSLALVGGGEKLFF

abundance: -
j_gene: TRBJ1-4
v_gene: TRBV24-1
d_gene: TRBD1
CDR3nt: TGTGCCACCAGTGATTCCGCGGGACAGGGAACAGGATTAAGTGAAAAACTGTTTTTT
CDR3aa: CATSDSAGQGTGLSEKLFF

abundance: medium-sized
j_gene: TRBJ1-2
v_gene: TRBV27
d_gene: TRBD1
CDR3nt: TGTGCCAGCAGTTTCCGGACAGGAAGTCTGGATGGCTACACCTTC
CDR3aa: CASSFRTGSLDGYTF

abundance: -
j_gene: TRBJ2-1
v_gene: TRBV4-1
d_gene: -
CDR3nt: TGCGCCAGCAGCCCAAGACTCGTACAGTACAATGAGCAGTTCTTC
CDR3aa: CASSPRLVQYNEQFF

abundance: -
j_gene: TRBJ2-5
v_gene: TRBV11-3
d_gene: TRBD2
CDR3nt: TGTGCCAGCAGCTTCTACCGGGAGGGGACCCAGTACTTC
CDR3aa: CASSFYREGTQYF

abundance: -
j_gene: TRBJ2-5
v_gene: TRBV7-9
d_gene: -
CDR3nt: TGTGCCAGCATCCCTGTGGGCGGCGAGACCCAGTACTTC
CDR3aa: CASIPVGGETQYF

abundance: -
j_gene: TRBJ2-7
v_gene: TRBV3-1/TRBV3-2
d_gene: TRBD1
CDR3nt: TGTGCCAGCAGCCAAGATGCGACAGGGGGGGGTCATCAGTACTTC
CDR3aa: CASSQDATGGGHQYF

abundance: -
j_gene: TRBJ1-2
v_gene: TRBV5-6
d_gene: TRBD1
CDR3nt: TGTGCCAGCAGAGCGACAGGGGGCGACGGCTACACCTTC
CDR3aa: CASRATGGDGYTF

abundance: -
j_gene: TRBJ1-2
v_gene: TRBV9
d_gene: -
CDR3nt: TGTGCCAGCAGCCCCCGGACGGGCTATGGCTACACCTTC
CDR3aa: CASSPRTGYGYTF

abundance: -
j_gene: TRBJ1-1
v_gene: TRBV18
d_gene: -
CDR3nt: TGTGCCACCTCCCCTTCGGGGATGGATACTGAAGCTTTCTTT
CDR3aa: CATSPSGMDTEAFF

abundance: -
j_gene: TRBJ2-1
v_gene: TRBV5-3
d_gene: -
CDR3nt: TGTGCCATACCTGGAGGGGGCTGGAGAGTAACCTACAATGAGCAGTTCTTC
CDR3aa: CAIPGGGWRVTYNEQFF

abundance: -
j_gene: TRBJ2-3
v_gene: TRBV11-1
d_gene: -
CDR3nt: TGTGCCAGCAGCTTAGTCACTAGTCAAGATACGCAGTATTTT
CDR3aa: CASSLVTSQDTQYF

abundance: -
j_gene: TRBJ2-2
v_gene: TRBV4-3
d_gene: TRBD2
CDR3nt: TGCGCCAGCAGCCTACCGGGACTAGCGGGAGGGCCTCCCGGGGAGCTGTTTTTT
CDR3aa: CASSLPGLAGGPPGELFF

abundance: once
j_gene: TRBJ2-5
v_gene: TRBV5-5
d_gene: TRBD2
CDR3nt: TGTGCCAGCAGCTGGGAGGGACTAGCGGGAGAAGAGACCCAGTACTTC
CDR3aa: CASSWEGLAGEETQYF

abundance: -
j_gene: TRBJ2-4
v_gene: TRBV3-1/TRBV3-2
d_gene: TRBD2
CDR3nt: TGTGCCAGCAGCCAAGGCCTGGGACTAGCGGTCTCCAACATTCAGTACTTC
CDR3aa: CASSQGLGLAVSNIQYF